A single TCR beta chain is shown here with its context. Its cognate antigen is unknown. This entry belongs to a study of synovial regulatory T cells in juvenile arthritis. Regarding the study as a whole: Largely private between patients, iaTreg TCR repertoires showed partial overlap with synovial Teff and blood CPL repertoires.

The repertoire was sequenced with immunoSEQ multiplex PCR; TCRdb's copy has only in-frame clones and lacks some. This sample's clone table lists approximately 10,000 clones. The CDR3 is made up of 16 amino acids. DNA was not recorded. The germline V gene has CDR1 SEHNR and CDR2 FQNEAQ (reference sequence). This rearrangement joins TRBV7-9 to TRBJ1-2. The clonotype was recovered from a donor younger than 30 with juvenile idiopathic arthritis. Sequenced sample: Treg cells from blood. Subset reported: remaining (HLA-DR-negative) circulating blood Treg cells. The CDR3 sequence: CASSFPGGTPHYGYTF.